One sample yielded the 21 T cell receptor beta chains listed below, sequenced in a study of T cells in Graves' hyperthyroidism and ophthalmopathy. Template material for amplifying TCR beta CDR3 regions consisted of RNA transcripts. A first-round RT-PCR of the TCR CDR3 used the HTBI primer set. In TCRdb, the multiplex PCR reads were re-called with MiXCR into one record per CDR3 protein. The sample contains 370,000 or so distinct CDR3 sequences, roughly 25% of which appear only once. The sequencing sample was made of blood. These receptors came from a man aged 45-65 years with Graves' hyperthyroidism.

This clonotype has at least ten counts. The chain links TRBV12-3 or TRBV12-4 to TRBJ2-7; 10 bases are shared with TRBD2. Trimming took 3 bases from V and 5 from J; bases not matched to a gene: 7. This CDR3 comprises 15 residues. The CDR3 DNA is TGTGCCAGCAGTTTTGACGGGACTAGCGTCCACGAGCAGTACTTC. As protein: CASSFDGTSVHEQYF.

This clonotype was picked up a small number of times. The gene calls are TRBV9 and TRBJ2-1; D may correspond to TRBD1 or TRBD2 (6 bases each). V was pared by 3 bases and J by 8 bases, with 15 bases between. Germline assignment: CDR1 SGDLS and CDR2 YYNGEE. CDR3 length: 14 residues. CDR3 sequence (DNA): TGTGCCAGCAGCGGAACTTCCGGGGGCGATGAGCAGTTCTTC. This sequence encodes CASSGTSGGDEQFF.

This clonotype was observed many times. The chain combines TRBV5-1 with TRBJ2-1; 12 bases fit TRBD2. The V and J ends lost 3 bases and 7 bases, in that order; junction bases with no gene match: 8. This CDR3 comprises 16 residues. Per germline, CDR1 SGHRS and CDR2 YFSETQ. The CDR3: CASSSTSGSFRNEQFF. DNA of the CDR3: TGCGCCAGCAGCTCGACTAGCGGGAGCTTTAGGAATGAGCAGTTCTTC.

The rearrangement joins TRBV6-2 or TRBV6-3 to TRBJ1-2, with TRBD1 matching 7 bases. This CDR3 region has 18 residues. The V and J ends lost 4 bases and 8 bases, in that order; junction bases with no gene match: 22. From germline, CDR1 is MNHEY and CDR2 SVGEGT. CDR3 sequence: CASSFQRDSLIPLRGYTF. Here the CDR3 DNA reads TGTGCCAGCAGTTTTCAACGGGACAGTCTCATCCCCTTGCGCGGCTACACCTTC.

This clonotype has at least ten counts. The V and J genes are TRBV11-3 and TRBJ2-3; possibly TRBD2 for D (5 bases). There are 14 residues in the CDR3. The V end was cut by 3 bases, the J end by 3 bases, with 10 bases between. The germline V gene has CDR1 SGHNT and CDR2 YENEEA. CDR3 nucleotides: TGTGCCAGCAGCTTTCGGAGGAGGACAGATACGCAGTATTTT. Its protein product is CASSFRRRTDTQYF.

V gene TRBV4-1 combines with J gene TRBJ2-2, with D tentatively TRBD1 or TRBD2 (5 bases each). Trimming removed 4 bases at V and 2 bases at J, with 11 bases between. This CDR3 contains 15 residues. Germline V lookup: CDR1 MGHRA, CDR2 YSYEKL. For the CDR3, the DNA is TGCGCCAGCAGCCCCTCGGGGCGAAACACCGGGGAGCTGTTTTTT. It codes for CASSPSGRNTGELFF.

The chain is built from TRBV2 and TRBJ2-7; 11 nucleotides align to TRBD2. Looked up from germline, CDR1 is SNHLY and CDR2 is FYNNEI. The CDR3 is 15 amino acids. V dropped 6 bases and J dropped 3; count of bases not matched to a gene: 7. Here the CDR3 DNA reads TGTGCCAGCAGCAGGACTAGCGGGTACTACTACGAGCAGTACTTC. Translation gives CASSRTSGYYYEQYF.

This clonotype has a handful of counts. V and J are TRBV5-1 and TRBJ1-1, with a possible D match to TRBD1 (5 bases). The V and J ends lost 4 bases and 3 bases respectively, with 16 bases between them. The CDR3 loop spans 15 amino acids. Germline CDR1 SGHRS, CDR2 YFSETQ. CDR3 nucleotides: TGCGCCAGCAGCCTCTATCCGGGACGGTACACTGAAGCTTTCTTT. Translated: CASSLYPGRYTEAFF.

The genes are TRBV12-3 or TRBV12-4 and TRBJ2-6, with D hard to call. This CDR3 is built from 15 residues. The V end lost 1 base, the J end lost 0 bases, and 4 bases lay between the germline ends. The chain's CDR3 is CASSLGASGANVLTF. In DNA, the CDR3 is TGTGCCAGCAGTTTAGGTGCCTCTGGGGCCAACGTCCTGACTTTC.

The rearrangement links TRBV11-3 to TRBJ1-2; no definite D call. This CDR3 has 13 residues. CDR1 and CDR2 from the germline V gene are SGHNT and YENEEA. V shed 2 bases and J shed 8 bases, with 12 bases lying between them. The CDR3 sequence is CASSLQSMKGYTF. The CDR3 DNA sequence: TGTGCCAGCAGCTTACAGTCGATGAAGGGCTACACCTTC.

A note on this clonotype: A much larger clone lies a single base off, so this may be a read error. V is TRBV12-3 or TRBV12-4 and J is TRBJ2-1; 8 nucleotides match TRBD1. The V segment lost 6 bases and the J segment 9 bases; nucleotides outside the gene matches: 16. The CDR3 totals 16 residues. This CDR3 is CASRTTSRGHLGEQFF. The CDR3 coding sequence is TGTGCCAGCAGAACAACCAGCAGGGGGCATCTTGGTGAGCAGTTCTTC.

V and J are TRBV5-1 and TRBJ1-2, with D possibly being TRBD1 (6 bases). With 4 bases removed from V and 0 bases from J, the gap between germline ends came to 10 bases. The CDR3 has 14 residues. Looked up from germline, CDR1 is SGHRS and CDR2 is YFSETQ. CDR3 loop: CASSTDSANYGYTF. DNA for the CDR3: TGCGCCAGCAGCACGGACAGCGCTAACTATGGCTACACCTTC.

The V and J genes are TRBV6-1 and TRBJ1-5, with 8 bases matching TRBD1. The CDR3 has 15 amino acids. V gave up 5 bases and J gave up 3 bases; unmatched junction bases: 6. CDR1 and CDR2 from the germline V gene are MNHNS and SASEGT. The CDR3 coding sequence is TGTGCCAGCAGTCGGACAGGGTTCGCCAATCAGCCCCAGCATTTT. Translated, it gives CASSRTGFANQPQHF.

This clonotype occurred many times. The CDR3 sequence: CASTGKGTKNYGYTF. As DNA, the CDR3 is TGTGCCAGCACCGGGAAGGGGACTAAAAACTATGGCTACACCTTC. This chain links TRBV2 with TRBJ1-2, with TRBD1 as a possible D gene (5 bases). CDR1 SNHLY and CDR2 FYNNEI come from the germline V gene. CDR3 size: 15 residues. Trimming removed 7 bases from V and 2 bases from J, with 17 bases in between. Supplemented by reference TRBV2 and TRBJ1-2, the full variable domain reads EPEVTQTPSHQVTQMGQEVILRCVPISNHLYFYWYRQILGQKVEFLVSFYNNEISEKSEIFDDQFSVERPDGSNFTLKIRSTKLEDSAMYFCASTGKGTKNYGYTFGSGTRLTVV.

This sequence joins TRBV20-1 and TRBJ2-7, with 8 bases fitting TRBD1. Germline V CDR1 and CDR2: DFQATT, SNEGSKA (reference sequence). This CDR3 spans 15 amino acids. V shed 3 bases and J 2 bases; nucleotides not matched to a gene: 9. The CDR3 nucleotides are TGCAGTGCTAGCTCCGGGACAGGTCTGACCTACGAGCAGTACTTC. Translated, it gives CSASSGTGLTYEQYF.

The CDR3 bases are TGTGCCAGCAGACTAGGGACTAGCGGAAACAATGAGCAGTTCTTC. Protein: CASRLGTSGNNEQFF. The chain couples TRBV6-1 to TRBJ2-1; 11 bases line up with TRBD2. After removal of 6 bases from V and 5 bases from J, the junction contained 6 bases not matched to a gene. This CDR3 contains 15 residues. Per the germline V gene, CDR1 is MNHNS and CDR2 is SASEGT.

CDR3 amino acids: CAWSGSSKSYNEQFF. CDR3 bases: TGTGCCTGGAGTGGCAGCTCAAAGTCCTACAATGAGCAGTTCTTC. V is TRBV30 and J is TRBJ2-1, with D unresolved. The germline V gene encodes CDR1 GTSNPN and CDR2 SVGIG (reference sequence). With 1 base removed from V and 1 base from J, the gap between germline ends came to 11 bases. The CDR3 covers 15 residues.

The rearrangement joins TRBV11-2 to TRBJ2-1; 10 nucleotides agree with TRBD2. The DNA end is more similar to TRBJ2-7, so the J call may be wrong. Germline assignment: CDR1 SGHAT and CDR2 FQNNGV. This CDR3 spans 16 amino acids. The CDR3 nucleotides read TGTGCCAGCAGCCGGAAAGGACTAGCGGAGATCAATGAGCAGTACTTC. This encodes CASSRKGLAEINEQYF.

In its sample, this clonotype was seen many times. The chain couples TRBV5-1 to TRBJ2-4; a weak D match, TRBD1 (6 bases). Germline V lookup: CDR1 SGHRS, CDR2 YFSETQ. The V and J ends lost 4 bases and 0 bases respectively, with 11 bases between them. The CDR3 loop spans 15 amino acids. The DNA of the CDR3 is TGCGCCAGCAGCCCAGGGGAACTAGCCAAAAACATTCAGTACTTC. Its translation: CASSPGELAKNIQYF.

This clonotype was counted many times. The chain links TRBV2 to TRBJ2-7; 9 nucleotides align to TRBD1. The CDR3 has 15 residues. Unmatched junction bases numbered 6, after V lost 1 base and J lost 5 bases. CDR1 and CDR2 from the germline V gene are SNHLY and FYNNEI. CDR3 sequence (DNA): TGTGCCAGCAGTGAAGGTTTTGGGACAGGGAACGAGCAGTACTTC. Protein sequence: CASSEGFGTGNEQYF.

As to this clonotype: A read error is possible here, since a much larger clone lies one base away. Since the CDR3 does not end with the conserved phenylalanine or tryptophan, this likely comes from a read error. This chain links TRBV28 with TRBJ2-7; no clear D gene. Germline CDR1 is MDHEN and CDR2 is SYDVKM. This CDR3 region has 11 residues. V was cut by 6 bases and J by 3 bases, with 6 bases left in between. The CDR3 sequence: CASRDLYEQYL. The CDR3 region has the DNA TGTGCCAGCAGGGACCTCTACGAGCAGTACCTC.